The rows below give T cell receptor beta chains drawn from one sample of a study of T cells after yellow fever vaccination. A single record per CDR3 protein comes from TCRdb applying MiXCR to the 5' RACE reads. The table shows some 320,000 distinct CDR3 sequences, with over 3.5% occurring only once. Sequenced here: PBMCs, sampled 15 days after the yellow fever booster vaccination. These receptors were taken from a young man who received the YFV17D yellow fever vaccine. CDR3s include the opening cysteine and the closing phenylalanine or tryptophan. The D gene is left open where the match is weak. Size values are once, few and many counts, or a class for expanded clones, and some rows have none.

abundance: .; v_gene: TRBV6-5; j_gene: TRBJ2-2; d_gene: .; CDR3nt: TGTGGGACGGGGCGGATTACCGGGGAGCTGTTTTTT; CDR3aa: CGTGRITGELFF
abundance: .; v_gene: TRBV20-1; j_gene: TRBJ1-1; d_gene: .; CDR3nt: TGCAGTGCTAGAGCGGGGATGGCTGAAGCTTTCTTT; CDR3aa: CSARAGMAEAFF
abundance: few; v_gene: TRBV29-1; j_gene: TRBJ2-3; d_gene: .; CDR3nt: TGCAGCGTTGAAGAGGGGACAAGGGGGGCAGATACGCAGTATTTT; CDR3aa: CSVEEGTRGADTQYF
abundance: many; v_gene: TRBV7-9; j_gene: TRBJ1-4; d_gene: .; CDR3nt: TGTGCCAGCAGCTTACTCCCAGTTACTAATGAAAAACTGTTTTTT; CDR3aa: CASSLLPVTNEKLFF
abundance: many; v_gene: TRBV5-1; j_gene: TRBJ1-2; d_gene: TRBD1; CDR3nt: TGCGCCAGCAGTGGTGACAGGGCTAGCGGCTACACCTTC; CDR3aa: CASSGDRASGYTF
abundance: .; v_gene: TRBV7-9; j_gene: TRBJ1-2; d_gene: .; CDR3nt: TGTGCCAGCAGCTTAGCGTCAGGGTCGTTTGGTTATGGTGGCTACACCTTC; CDR3aa: CASSLASGSFGYGGYTF
abundance: .; v_gene: TRBV12-3/TRBV12-4; j_gene: TRBJ2-1; d_gene: .; CDR3nt: TGTGCCAGCAGTTCAGGTTTGGGCTACAATGAGCAGTTCTTC; CDR3aa: CASSSGLGYNEQFF
abundance: .; v_gene: TRBV19; j_gene: TRBJ1-5; d_gene: .; CDR3nt: TGTGCCAGTAGTCGGGCGGCCGGCAATCAGCCCCAGCATTTT; CDR3aa: CASSRAAGNQPQHF
abundance: many; v_gene: TRBV20-1; j_gene: TRBJ2-2; d_gene: .; CDR3nt: TGCAGTGCTAGAGAAGGCGGGGAGCTGTTTTTT; CDR3aa: CSAREGGELFF
abundance: few; v_gene: TRBV7-2; j_gene: TRBJ2-2; d_gene: .; CDR3nt: TGTGCCAGCAGCTTGTTCCCCAGGGCCACCGGGGAGCTGTTTTTT; CDR3aa: CASSLFPRATGELFF
abundance: few; v_gene: TRBV6-5; j_gene: TRBJ2-6; d_gene: TRBD1; CDR3nt: TGTGCCAGCAGAAACAGGGGGCCAGGGGCCAACGTCCTGACTTTC; CDR3aa: CASRNRGPGANVLTF
abundance: few; v_gene: TRBV9; j_gene: TRBJ2-2; d_gene: .; CDR3nt: TGTGCCAGCAGCGCAATAATCGGGGGCGGGGAGCTGTTTTTT; CDR3aa: CASSAIIGGGELFF
abundance: .; v_gene: TRBV5-1; j_gene: TRBJ2-5; d_gene: TRBD2; CDR3nt: TGCGCCAGCAGTGGACTAGCGGGGACGGAGACCCAGTACTTC; CDR3aa: CASSGLAGTETQYF
abundance: many; v_gene: TRBV19; j_gene: TRBJ2-2; d_gene: .; CDR3nt: TGTGCCAGTAGTCCGGGACCCACCACCGGGGAGCTGTTTTTT; CDR3aa: CASSPGPTTGELFF